A single sample is the source of the 2 T cell receptor beta chains below, sequenced in a study of blood T cell repertoires in COVID-19. Here immunoSEQ multiplex PCR was the method, and the copy in TCRdb shows in-frame clones only, minus some. In the table there are approximately 50,000 clones, around nine tenths of which are singletons. The specimen was peripheral blood. All receptors come from a woman aged 80 or over with acute or convalescent COVID-19.

The chain carries TRBV19 and TRBJ1-2; 9 nucleotides agree with TRBD1. Per the germline V gene, CDR1 is LNHDA and CDR2 is SQIVND (reference sequence). J was trimmed by 2 bases and V by 5 bases; bases with no gene match: 6. This CDR3 comprises 15 residues. This chain's CDR3 is CASSARQGGNYGYTF. The CDR3 region has the DNA TGTGCCAGTAGTGCCCGACAGGGGGGAAACTATGGCTACACCTTC.

The V and J genes are TRBV6-6 and TRBJ1-5, with a weak D call TRBD1 (6 bases). The germline CDR1 and CDR2 sequences are MNHNY and SVGAGI (reference sequence). The CDR3 spans 12 residues. V lost 4 bases, J lost 7 bases, and 8 bases lay in between. CDR3 region: CASSSQGQPQHF. The DNA of the CDR3 is TGTGCCAGCAGTTCACAGGGACAGCCCCAGCATTTT.